The TCR beta chain under discussion was sequenced for a study of shared clonotypes between healthy human individuals. V was pared by 2 bases and J by 6 bases, with 12 bases of the junction left unmatched. Looked up from germline, CDR1 is GTSNPN and CDR2 is SVGIG (reference sequence). CDR3 length: 15 residues. Genomic DNA from each subset was divided evenly over several immunoSEQ plates. Only in-frame clones appear in the TCRdb table, and some are missing; sequencing was by immunoSEQ multiplex PCR. Altogether roughly 2.4 million clones are present, about 94% being singletons, with the ten largest covering approximately 0.13%.

The TCR sequence derives from a man in his late teens or twenties in good health. The source material was naive CD4+ T cells sorted from blood. Subset here: CD45RA+ positively selected. V usage is TRBV30 and J usage is TRBJ2-7; TRBD1 aligns across 8 bases. CDR3 in amino acids: CAWSITATGVTEQYF. In nucleotides, the CDR3 is TGTGCCTGGAGTATAACCGCGACAGGGGTAACCGAGCAGTACTTC.